The sequence of this T cell receptor (beta chain) was determined in a study of tumor and adjacent non-tumor tissue in lung cancer. TCRbeta libraries were built with three rounds of nested PCR, modified from ARM-PCR. TCRdb ran MiXCR on the multiplex PCR reads and lists one entry per CDR3 protein. Of 90,000 to 110,000 distinct CDR3 sequences listed, roughly 80% are singletons. RNA was extracted from bulk tissue without any cell sorting. About this clonotype: Its antigen is not known.

Study-level results: Tumor repertoires had a smaller top 100 clone share than normal lung. Shorter survival was associated with higher TCR diversity in tumors. Tumor tissue had significantly higher TCR diversity than normal lung.

The origin of this receptor is a woman in her sixties or seventies with non-small cell lung cancer. The specimen sequenced was lung tumor tissue.

In DNA, the CDR3 is TGTGCCAGCAGCTTAGGTACGGGAACTTGCGAGCAGTACTTC. Its translation is CASSLGTGTCEQYF. The chain combines TRBV11-3 with TRBJ2-7; D might be TRBD2 (5 bases). Germline lookup yields CDR1 SGHNT and CDR2 YENEEA. This CDR3 is built from 14 residues. With 1 base removed from V and 6 bases from J, the gap between germline ends came to 13 bases. The whole variable domain, filled in from reference TRBV11-3 and TRBJ2-7, reads EAGVVQSPRYKIIEKKQPVAFWCNPISGHNTLYWYLQNLGQGPELLIRYENEEAVDDSQLPKDRFSAERLKGVDSTLKIQPAELGDSAVYLCASSLGTGTCEQYFGPGTRLTVT.